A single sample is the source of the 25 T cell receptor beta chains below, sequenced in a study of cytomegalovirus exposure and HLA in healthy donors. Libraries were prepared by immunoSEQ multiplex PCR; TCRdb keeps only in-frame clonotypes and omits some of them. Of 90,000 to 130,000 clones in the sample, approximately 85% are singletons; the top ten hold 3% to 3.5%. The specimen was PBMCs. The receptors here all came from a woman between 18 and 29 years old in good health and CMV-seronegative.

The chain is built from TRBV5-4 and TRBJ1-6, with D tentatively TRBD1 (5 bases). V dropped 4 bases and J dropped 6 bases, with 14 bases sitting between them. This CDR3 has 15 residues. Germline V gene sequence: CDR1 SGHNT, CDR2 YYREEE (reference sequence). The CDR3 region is CASSAGGGGNSPLHF. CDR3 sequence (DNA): TGTGCCAGCAGCGCCGGGGGGGGAGGTAATTCACCCCTCCACTTT.

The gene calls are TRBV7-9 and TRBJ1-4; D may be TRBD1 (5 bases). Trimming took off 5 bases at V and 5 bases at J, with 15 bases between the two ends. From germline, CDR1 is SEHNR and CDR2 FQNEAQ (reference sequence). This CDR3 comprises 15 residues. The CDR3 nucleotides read TGTGCCAGCAGCAACACGGGACGGGAGAATGAAAAACTGTTTTTT. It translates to CASSNTGRENEKLFF.

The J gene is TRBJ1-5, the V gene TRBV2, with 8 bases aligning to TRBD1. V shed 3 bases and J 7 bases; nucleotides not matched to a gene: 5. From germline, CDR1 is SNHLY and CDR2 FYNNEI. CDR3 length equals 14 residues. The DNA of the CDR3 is TGTGCCAGCAGTGAGACAGGGGCAGGACAGCCCCAGCATTTT. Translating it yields CASSETGAGQPQHF. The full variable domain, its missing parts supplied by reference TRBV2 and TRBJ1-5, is EPEVTQTPSHQVTQMGQEVILRCVPISNHLYFYWYRQILGQKVEFLVSFYNNEISEKSEIFDDQFSVERPDGSNFTLKIRSTKLEDSAMYFCASSETGAGQPQHFGDGTRLSIL.

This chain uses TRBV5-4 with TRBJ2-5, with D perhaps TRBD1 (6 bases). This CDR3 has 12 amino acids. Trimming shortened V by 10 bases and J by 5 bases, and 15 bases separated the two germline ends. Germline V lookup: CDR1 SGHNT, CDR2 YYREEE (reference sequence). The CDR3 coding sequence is TGTGCCGTACAGGGAGTAGAGGAGACCCAGTACTTC. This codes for CAVQGVEETQYF.

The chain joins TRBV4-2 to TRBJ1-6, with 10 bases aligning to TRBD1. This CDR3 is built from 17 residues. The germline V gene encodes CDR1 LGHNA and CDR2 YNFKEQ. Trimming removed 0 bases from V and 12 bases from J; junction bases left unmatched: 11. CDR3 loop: CASSQEEVGDRGGPLHF. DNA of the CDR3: TGTGCCAGCAGCCAAGAAGAGGTGGGGGACAGGGGAGGACCCCTCCACTTT.

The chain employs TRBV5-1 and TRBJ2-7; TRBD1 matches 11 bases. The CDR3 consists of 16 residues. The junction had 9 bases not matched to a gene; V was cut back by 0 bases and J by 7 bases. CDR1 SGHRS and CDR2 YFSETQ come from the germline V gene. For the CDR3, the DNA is TGCGCCAGCAGCTTGGCCGGGGGACAGGGGGTCGAGGAGCAGTACTTC. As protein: CASSLAGGQGVEEQYF.

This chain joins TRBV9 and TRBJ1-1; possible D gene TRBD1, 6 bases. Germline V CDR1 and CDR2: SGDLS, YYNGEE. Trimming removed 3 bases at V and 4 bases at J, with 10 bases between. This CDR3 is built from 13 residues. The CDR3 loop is CASSEGGPTEAFF. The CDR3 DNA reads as TGTGCCAGCAGCGAGGGGGGGCCCACTGAAGCTTTCTTT. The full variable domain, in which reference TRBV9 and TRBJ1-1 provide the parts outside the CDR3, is DSGVTQTPKHLITATGQRVTLRCSPRSGDLSVYWYQQSLDQGLQFLIQYYNGEERAKGNILERFSAQQFPDLHSELNLSSLELGDSALYFCASSEGGPTEAFFGQGTRLTVV.

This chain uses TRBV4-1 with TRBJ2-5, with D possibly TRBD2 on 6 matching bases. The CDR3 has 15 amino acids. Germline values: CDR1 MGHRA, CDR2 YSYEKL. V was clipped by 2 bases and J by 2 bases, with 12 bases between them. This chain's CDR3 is CASSQPDSGQETQYF. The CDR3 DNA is TGCGCCAGCAGCCAACCTGATAGCGGTCAAGAGACCCAGTACTTC.

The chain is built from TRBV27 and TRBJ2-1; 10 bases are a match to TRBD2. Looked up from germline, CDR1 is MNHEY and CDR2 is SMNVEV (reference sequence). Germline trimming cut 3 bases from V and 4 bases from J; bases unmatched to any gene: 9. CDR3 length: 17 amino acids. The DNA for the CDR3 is TGTGCCAGCAGTTTCGGAGCGGGGGGGCTTCGGTACAATGAGCAGTTCTTC. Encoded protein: CASSFGAGGLRYNEQFF.

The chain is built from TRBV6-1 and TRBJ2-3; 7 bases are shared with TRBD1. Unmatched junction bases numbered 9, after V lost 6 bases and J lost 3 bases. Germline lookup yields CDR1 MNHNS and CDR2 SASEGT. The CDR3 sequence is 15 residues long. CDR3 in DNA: TGTGCCAGCAGCTCCAGACAGGGTTCGACAGATACGCAGTATTTT. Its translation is CASSSRQGSTDTQYF.

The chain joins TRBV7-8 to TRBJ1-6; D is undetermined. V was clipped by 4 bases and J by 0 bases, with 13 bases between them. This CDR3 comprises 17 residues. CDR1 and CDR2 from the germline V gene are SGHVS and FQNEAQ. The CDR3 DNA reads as TGTGCCAGCAGCTCCCCCCCTAGGAGCTCCTATAATTCACCCCTCCACTTT. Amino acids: CASSSPPRSSYNSPLHF.

The CDR3 DNA follows: TGTGCCAGCAGTGCAGTATCCACTAATGAAAAACTGTTTTTT. It yields the protein CASSAVSTNEKLFF. The genes are TRBV6-1 and TRBJ1-4; D call uncertain. The CDR3 has 14 amino acids. Germline V CDR1 and CDR2: MNHNS, SASEGT. V was shortened by 4 bases and J by 2 bases, with 8 bases between the two germline ends.

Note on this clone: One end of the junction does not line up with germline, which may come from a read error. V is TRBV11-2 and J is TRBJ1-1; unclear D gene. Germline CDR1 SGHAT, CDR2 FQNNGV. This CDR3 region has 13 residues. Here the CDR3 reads CASSLDVGLKAFF. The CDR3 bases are TGTGCCAGCAGCCTAGACGTCGGTCTCAAAGCTTTCTTT.

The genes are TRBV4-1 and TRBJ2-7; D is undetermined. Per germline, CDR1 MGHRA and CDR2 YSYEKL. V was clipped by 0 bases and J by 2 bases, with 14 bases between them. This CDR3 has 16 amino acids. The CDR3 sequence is CASSQDEEQVPYEQYF. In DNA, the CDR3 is TGCGCCAGCAGCCAAGATGAGGAACAAGTCCCCTACGAGCAGTACTTC.

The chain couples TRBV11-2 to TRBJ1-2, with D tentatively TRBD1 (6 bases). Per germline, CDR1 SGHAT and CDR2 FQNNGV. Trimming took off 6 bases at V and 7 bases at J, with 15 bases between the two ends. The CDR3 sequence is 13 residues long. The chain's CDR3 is CASRETGLGGYTF. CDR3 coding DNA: TGTGCCAGCAGGGAAACAGGGCTCGGTGGCTACACCTTC.

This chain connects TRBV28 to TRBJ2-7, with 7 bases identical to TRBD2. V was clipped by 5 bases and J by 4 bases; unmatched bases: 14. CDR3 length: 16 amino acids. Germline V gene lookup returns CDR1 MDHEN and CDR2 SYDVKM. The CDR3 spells CASSHLGERGLYEQYF. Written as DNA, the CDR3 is TGTGCCAGCAGTCACCTAGGGGAGCGGGGTCTTTACGAGCAGTACTTC.

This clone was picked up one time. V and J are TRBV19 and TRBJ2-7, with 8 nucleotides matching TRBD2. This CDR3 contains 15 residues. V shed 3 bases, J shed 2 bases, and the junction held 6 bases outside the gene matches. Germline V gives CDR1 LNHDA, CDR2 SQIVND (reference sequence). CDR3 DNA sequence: TGTGCCAGTAGTATCCGGGAGGGCCCAGCCTACGAGCAGTACTTC. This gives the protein CASSIREGPAYEQYF.

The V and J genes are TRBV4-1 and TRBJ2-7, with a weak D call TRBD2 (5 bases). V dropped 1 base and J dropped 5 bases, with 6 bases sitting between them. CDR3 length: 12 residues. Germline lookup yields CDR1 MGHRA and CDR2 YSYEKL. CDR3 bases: TGCGCCAGCAGCCAAGGGGAGAACGAGCAGTACTTC. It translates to CASSQGENEQYF.

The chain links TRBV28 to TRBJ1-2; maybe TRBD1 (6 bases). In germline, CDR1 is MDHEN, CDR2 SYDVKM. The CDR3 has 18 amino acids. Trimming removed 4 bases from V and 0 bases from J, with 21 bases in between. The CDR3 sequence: CASSSYRVRSASNYGYTF. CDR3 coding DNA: TGTGCCAGCAGTTCCTACAGGGTGCGATCTGCGTCTAACTATGGCTACACCTTC.

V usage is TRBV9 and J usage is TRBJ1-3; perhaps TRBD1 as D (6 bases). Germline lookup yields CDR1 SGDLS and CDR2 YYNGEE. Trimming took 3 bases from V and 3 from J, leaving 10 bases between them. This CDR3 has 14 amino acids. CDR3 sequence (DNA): TGTGCCAGCAGCGGCGACAGGAGTGGAAACACCATATATTTT. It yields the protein CASSGDRSGNTIYF.

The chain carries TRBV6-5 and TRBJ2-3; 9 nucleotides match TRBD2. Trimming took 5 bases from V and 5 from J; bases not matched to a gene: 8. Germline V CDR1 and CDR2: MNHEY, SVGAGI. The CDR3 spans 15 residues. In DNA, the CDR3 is TGTGCCAGCAGTCTATGGGCGGGGGGGCAAGATACGCAGTATTTT. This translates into CASSLWAGGQDTQYF.

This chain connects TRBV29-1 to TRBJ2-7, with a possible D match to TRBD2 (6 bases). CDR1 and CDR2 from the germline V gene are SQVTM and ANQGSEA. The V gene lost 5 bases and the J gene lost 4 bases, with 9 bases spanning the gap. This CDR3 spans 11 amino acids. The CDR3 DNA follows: TGCAGCGTTCGGAGGGAATACGAGCAGTACTTC. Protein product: CSVRREYEQYF.

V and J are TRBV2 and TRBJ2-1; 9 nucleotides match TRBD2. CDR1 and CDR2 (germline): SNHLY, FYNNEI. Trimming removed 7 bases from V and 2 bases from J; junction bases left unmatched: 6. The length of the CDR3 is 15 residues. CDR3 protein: CASIFSGGAYNEQFF. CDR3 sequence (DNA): TGTGCCAGCATTTTTAGCGGGGGAGCCTACAATGAGCAGTTCTTC.

The CDR3 loop reads CASSPNRGPSYNEQFF. CDR3 nucleotide sequence: TGTGCCAGCAGCCCCAACAGGGGACCCTCCTACAATGAGCAGTTCTTC. The chain links TRBV7-7 to TRBJ2-1; 7 bases are shared with TRBD1. Unmatched junction bases numbered 7, after V lost 5 bases and J lost 0 bases. Germline V lookup: CDR1 SSHAT, CDR2 FNYEAQ (reference sequence). This CDR3 has 16 residues.

The CDR3 nucleotides are TGTGCCAGCAGTGGTGACAGGGGATTCGTCTACGAGCAGTACTTC. Its translation: CASSGDRGFVYEQYF. The chain links TRBV27 to TRBJ2-7, with TRBD1 matching over 8 bases. The J segment lost 3 bases and the V segment lost 5 bases, leaving 9 bases of the junction unmatched. Germline values: CDR1 MNHEY, CDR2 SMNVEV (reference sequence). The CDR3 is made up of 15 amino acids.